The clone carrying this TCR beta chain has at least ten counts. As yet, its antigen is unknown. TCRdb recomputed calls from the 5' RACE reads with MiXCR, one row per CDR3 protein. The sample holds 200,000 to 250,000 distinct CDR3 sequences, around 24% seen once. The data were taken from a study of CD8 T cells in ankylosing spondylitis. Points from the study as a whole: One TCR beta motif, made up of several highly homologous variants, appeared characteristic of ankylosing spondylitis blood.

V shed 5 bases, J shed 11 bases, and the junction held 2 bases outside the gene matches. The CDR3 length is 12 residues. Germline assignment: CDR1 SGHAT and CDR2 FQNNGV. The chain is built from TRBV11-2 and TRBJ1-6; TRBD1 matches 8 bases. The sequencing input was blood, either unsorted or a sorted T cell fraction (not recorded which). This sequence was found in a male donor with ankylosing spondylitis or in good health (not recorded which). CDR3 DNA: TGTGCCAGCAGCGTGACAGGGGCACCCCTCCACTTT. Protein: CASSVTGAPLHF.